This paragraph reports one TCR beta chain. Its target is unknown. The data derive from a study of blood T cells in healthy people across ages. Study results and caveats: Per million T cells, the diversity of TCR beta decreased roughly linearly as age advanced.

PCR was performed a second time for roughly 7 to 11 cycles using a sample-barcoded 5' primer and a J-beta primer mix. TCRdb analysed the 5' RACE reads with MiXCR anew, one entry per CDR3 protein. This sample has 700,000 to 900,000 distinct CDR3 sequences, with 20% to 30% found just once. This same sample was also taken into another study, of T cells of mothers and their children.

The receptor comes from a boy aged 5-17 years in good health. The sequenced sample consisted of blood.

The CDR3 DNA is TGTGCCAGCAGTCGGGGGGAGAATGGCTACACCTTC. Residues: CASSRGENGYTF. The chain recombines TRBV12-3 or TRBV12-4 with TRBJ1-2; TRBD1 is a possible D gene (5 bases). Deletions cut 5 bases from V and 6 bases from J, with 10 bases between. CDR3 size: 12 residues.